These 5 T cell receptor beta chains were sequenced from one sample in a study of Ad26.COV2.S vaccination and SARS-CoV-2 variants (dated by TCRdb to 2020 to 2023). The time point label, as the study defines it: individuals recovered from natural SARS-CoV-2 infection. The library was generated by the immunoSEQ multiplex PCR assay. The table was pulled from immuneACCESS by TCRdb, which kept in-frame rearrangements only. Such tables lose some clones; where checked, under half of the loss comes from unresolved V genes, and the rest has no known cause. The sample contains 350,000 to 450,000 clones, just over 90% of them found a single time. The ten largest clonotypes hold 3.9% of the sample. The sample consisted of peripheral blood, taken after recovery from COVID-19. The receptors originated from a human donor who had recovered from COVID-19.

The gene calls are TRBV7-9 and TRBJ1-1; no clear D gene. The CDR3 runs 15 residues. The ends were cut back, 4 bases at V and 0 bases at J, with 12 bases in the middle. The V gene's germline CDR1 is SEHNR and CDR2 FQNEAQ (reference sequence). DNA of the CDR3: TGTGCCAGCAGCTCTATGGATAGCATGAACACTGAAGCTTTCTTT. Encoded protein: CASSSMDSMNTEAFF.

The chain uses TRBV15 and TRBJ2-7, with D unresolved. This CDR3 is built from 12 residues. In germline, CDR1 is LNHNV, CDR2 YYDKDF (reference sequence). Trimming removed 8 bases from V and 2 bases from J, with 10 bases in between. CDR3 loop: CATAVRPYEQYF. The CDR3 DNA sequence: TGTGCCACCGCGGTAAGGCCCTACGAGCAGTACTTC.

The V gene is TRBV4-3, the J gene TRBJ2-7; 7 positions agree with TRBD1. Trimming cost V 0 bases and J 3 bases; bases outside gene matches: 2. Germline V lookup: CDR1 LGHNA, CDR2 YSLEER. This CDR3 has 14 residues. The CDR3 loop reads CASSQDWDSYEQYF. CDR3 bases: TGCGCCAGCAGCCAAGATTGGGACAGCTACGAGCAGTACTTC.

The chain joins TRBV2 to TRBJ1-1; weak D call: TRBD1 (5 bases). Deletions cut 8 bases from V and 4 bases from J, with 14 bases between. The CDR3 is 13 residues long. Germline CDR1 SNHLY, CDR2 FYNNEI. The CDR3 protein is CASLGQGLTEAFF. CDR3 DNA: TGTGCCAGCCTCGGGCAGGGCCTCACTGAAGCTTTCTTT.

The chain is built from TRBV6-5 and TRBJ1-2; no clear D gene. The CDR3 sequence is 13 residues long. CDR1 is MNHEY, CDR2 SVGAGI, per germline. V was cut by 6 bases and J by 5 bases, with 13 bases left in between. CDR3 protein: CASSTSLGYGYTF. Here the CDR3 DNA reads TGTGCCAGCAGCACCAGCCTGGGTTATGGCTACACCTTC.